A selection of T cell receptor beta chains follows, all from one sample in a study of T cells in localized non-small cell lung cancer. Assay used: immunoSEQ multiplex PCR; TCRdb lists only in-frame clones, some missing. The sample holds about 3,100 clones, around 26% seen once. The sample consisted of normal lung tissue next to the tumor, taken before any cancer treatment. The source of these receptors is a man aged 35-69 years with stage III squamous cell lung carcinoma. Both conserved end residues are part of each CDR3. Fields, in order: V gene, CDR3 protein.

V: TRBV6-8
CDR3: CASSRPGTGGFITEAFF

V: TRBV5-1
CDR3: CASSSGGARTGELFF

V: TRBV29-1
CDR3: CSVGGTEYGYTF

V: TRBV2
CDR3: CASLGGARELFF

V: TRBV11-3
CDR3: CASSFQGTNTEAFF

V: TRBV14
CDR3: CASSLLQNSPLHF

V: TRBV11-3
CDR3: CASSPTGRNEKLFF

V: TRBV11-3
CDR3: CASSLSGGTSEKLFF

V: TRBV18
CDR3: CASSSLDTNTGELFF

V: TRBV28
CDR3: CASSLGGRSFGQPQHF

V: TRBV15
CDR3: CATSRARAARGNTIYF

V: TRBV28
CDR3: CASPPPGQGHEQFF

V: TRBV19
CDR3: CASKRTGELFF

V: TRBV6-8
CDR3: CASRTGRNQPQHF

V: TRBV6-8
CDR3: CASNPDRVGGGEQFF

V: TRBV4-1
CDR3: CASSQDHWVRADTQYF

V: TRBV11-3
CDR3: CASSSGGERGELFF

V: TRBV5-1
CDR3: CASSPRTVDSGNTIYF

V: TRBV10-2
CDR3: CASSEITGLYGYTF

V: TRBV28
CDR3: CASTVSAASTEAFF

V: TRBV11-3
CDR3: CASSSGVAGAFGYTF

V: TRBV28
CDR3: CASSLLGRVHEQYF

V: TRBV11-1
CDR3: CASSLFAAEGGKRNEKLFF

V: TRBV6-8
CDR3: CASSYSSYEQYF

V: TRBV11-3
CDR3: CASSLLEGGFTSGANVLTF

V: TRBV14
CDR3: CASSSDRFYEQYF

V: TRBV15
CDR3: CATSTPTVYNEQFF

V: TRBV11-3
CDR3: CASSLDYSSTDTQYF

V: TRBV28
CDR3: CASSRPPGLGRHEQYF

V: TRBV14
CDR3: CASSPSRGLGAEAFF

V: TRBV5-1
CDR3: CASSLYGVLQETQYF

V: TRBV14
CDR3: CASSLLGGLAWETQYF

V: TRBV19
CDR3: CASSMRAGVQETQYF

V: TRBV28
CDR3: CASKGGIRTEAFF

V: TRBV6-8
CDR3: CASSYSIGSFSEAGSGDTQYF